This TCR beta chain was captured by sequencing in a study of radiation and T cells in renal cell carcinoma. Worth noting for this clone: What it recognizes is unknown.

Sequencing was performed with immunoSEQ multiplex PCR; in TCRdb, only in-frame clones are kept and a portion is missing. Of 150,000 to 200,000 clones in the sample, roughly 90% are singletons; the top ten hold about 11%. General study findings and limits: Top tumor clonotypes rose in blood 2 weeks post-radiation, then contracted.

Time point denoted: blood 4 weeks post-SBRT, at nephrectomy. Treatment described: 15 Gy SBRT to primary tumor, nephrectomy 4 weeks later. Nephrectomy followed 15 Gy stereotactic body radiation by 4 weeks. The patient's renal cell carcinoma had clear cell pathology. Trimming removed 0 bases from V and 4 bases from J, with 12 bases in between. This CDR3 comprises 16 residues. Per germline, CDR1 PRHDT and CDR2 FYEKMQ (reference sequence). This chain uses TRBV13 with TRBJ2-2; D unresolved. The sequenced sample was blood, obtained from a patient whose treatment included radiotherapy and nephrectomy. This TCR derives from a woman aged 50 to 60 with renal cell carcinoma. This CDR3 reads CASSLGAGRSTGELFF. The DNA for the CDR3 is TGTGCCAGCAGCTTAGGTGCAGGACGTAGCACCGGGGAGCTGTTTTTT.